This paragraph covers one TCR beta chain sequence. The CDR3 has 12 amino acids. The J segment lost 2 bases and the V segment lost 8 bases, leaving 1 base of the junction unmatched. Germline values: CDR1 SEHNR, CDR2 FQNEAQ (reference sequence). This sample was included in a study of blood T cell repertoires in COVID-19. Authors' data handling: From reference gene primer amplification, estimates of nucleated cell counts were derived. Some clones are missing from TCRdb's copy, which holds only in-frame ones; the method was immunoSEQ multiplex PCR. V, J and clone size were drawn from that table, and D and trimming were deduced from the DNA. The repertoire holds around 77,000 clones, with approximately 80% as singletons. Seattle's enrolled individuals joined amid active infection and were then monitored longitudinally.

The chain links TRBV7-9 to TRBJ2-3; 7 nucleotides line up with TRBD2. Sequenced sample: peripheral blood. The source is a man in his thirties or forties with COVID-19, enrolled during active disease. CDR3 protein: CASGTTTDTQYF. The CDR3 DNA follows: TGTGCCAGCGGGACTACCACAGATACGCAGTATTTT.